The 14 T cell receptor beta chains presented below share a single source sample, sequenced in a study of PD-1 blockade in mismatch repair-deficient tumors. Measured with immunoSEQ multiplex PCR; TCRdb has only the in-frame clones, and not every one. The table records around 110,000 clones, 60% to 85% of them present only once. The sample here was peripheral blood, taken 60 weeks after starting pembrolizumab. Source of these receptors: an adult with mismatch repair-deficient cancer.

V is TRBV9 and J is TRBJ1-1, with D uncertain. The CDR3 length is 13 residues. Germline V gene lookup returns CDR1 SGDLS and CDR2 YYNGEE. V shed 5 bases and J shed 1 base, with 9 bases lying between them. CDR3 sequence (DNA): TGTGCCAGCAGAAAGTCGACGAACACTGAAGCTTTCTTT. It translates to CASRKSTNTEAFF.

The chain joins TRBV6-6 to TRBJ2-1; a possible D gene is TRBD1 (5 bases). This CDR3 contains 11 residues. V lost 5 bases, J lost 7 bases, and 6 bases lay in between. CDR1 is MNHNY, CDR2 SVGAGI, per germline (reference sequence). The CDR3 reads CASSRQNEQFF. CDR3 DNA sequence: TGTGCCAGCAGTCGACAGAATGAGCAGTTCTTC.

V and J are TRBV5-1 and TRBJ1-1; TRBD1 matches 12 bases. This CDR3 is built from 15 residues. Unmatched junction bases numbered 6, after V lost 4 bases and J lost 5 bases. Per the germline V gene, CDR1 is SGHRS and CDR2 is YFSETQ. CDR3 sequence (DNA): TGCGCCAGCAGCCCCGGGACAGGGGGCGGAACTGAAGCTTTCTTT. This codes for CASSPGTGGGTEAFF.

This clone was seen more than once but under ten times. The gene calls are TRBV5-1 and TRBJ2-2; D is uncertain. Germline V gene data show CDR1 as SGHRS and CDR2 as YFSETQ. The V gene lost 0 bases and the J gene lost 0 bases, with 9 bases spanning the gap. CDR3 length: 16 residues. This CDR3 is CASSLESVSNTGELFF. The CDR3 DNA follows: TGCGCCAGCAGCTTGGAGTCGGTTTCGAACACCGGGGAGCTGTTTTTT.

This clone was recorded only once. The chain carries TRBV6-5 and TRBJ2-7; possible D gene TRBD1, 6 bases. The germline CDR1 and CDR2 sequences are MNHEY and SVGAGI. V was clipped by 6 bases and J by 1 base, with 10 bases between them. The CDR3 length is 13 residues. The CDR3 protein is CASRSDSSYEQYF. DNA of the CDR3: TGTGCCAGCAGATCGGACAGTTCCTACGAGCAGTACTTC.

The V call is TRBV6-6, the J call TRBJ1-2; 7 bases align to TRBD1. Germline V gene lookup returns CDR1 MNHNY and CDR2 SVGAGI (reference sequence). Losses at the gene ends were 6 bases for V and 3 bases for J; bases not matched to a gene: 10. The CDR3 length is 15 residues. CDR3 amino acids: CASSSQGGQHYGYTF. CDR3 bases: TGTGCCAGCAGCTCGCAGGGGGGACAGCACTATGGCTACACCTTC.

The rearrangement links TRBV7-3 to TRBJ1-1, with D hard to call. Trimming removed 8 bases at V and 1 base at J, with 14 bases between. CDR1 and CDR2 (germline): SGHTA, FQGTGA. CDR3 length: 14 residues. CDR3 bases: TGTGCCAGCGCTGTTTCACACGGGAACACTGAAGCTTTCTTT. Its translation is CASAVSHGNTEAFF.

J is TRBJ2-2 and V is TRBV5-1; D tentatively reads TRBD1 or TRBD2 (5 bases each). Trimming took off 4 bases at V and 1 base at J, with 17 bases between the two ends. CDR1 and CDR2 from the germline V gene are SGHRS and YFSETQ. The CDR3 totals 17 residues. This chain's CDR3 is CASSEGPPLLNTGELFF. CDR3 coding DNA: TGCGCCAGCAGCGAGGGGCCGCCCCTCTTGAACACCGGGGAGCTGTTTTTT.

The chain couples TRBV11-2 to TRBJ2-1; TRBD1 or TRBD2 may be the D gene (6 bases each). Trimming removed 1 base at V and 9 bases at J, with 7 bases between. Per the germline V gene, CDR1 is SGHAT and CDR2 is FQNNGV. The CDR3 is 12 residues long. The chain's CDR3 is CASSLGGAEQFF. The CDR3 DNA reads as TGTGCCAGCAGCTTAGGGGGGGCTGAGCAGTTCTTC.

This clone appeared once. V usage is TRBV16 and J usage is TRBJ2-5, with 7 bases identical to TRBD1. The CDR3 extends over 15 amino acids. The V gene end was trimmed by 5 bases and the J gene end by 5 bases; junction bases not matched to a gene: 11. Looked up from germline, CDR1 is KGHSY and CDR2 is FQNENV. The CDR3 DNA sequence: TGTGCCAGCAGCTCCCACAGGGGATCTGGGGAGACCCAGTACTTC. Residues: CASSSHRGSGETQYF. Supplemented by reference TRBV16 and TRBJ2-5, the full variable domain reads GEEVAQTPKHLVRGEGQKAKLYCAPIKGHSYVFWYQQVLKNEFKFLISFQNENVFDETGMPKERFSAKCLPNSPCSLEIQATKLEDSAVYFCASSSHRGSGETQYFGPGTRLLVL.

The chain has TRBV15 and TRBJ2-1; 7 bases match TRBD2. Germline assignment: CDR1 LNHNV and CDR2 YYDKDF (reference sequence). V was pared by 9 bases and J by 1 base, with 9 bases of the junction left unmatched. CDR3 length equals 15 residues. CDR3 sequence (DNA): TGTGCCACAGGGGTTGGCGGGAGATCCTACAATGAGCAGTTCTTC. Protein product: CATGVGGRSYNEQFF.

This clone showed up just a few times. The chain has TRBV27 and TRBJ2-1; 8 nucleotides agree with TRBD2. V lost 2 bases, J lost 6 bases, and 6 bases stayed unmatched. This CDR3 comprises 15 residues. Germline CDR1 reads MNHEY; CDR2 reads SMNVEV (reference sequence). CDR3 loop: CASSLTREARNEQFF. CDR3 bases: TGTGCCAGCAGTTTAACGCGGGAGGCCCGCAATGAGCAGTTCTTC.

This chain connects TRBV27 to TRBJ2-5; 7 positions agree with TRBD1. The germline V gene has CDR1 MNHEY and CDR2 SMNVEV (reference sequence). V lost 2 bases, J lost 4 bases, and 4 bases stayed unmatched. This CDR3 spans 14 amino acids. This chain's CDR3 is CASSLADRVETQYF. The CDR3 DNA sequence: TGTGCCAGCAGTTTAGCAGACAGGGTAGAGACCCAGTACTTC.

This clone has a single count. This chain uses TRBV5-8 with TRBJ2-2; D unclear. V lost 3 bases to trimming and J lost 3 bases, with 6 bases between them. Per the germline V gene, CDR1 is SGHTS and CDR2 is YDEGEE. The CDR3 runs to 13 residues. CDR3 region: CASSSTYTGELFF. The CDR3 DNA is TGTGCCAGCAGCTCGACGTACACCGGGGAGCTGTTTTTT.